A selection of T cell receptor beta chains follows, all from one sample in a study of T cell changes during pregnancy in multiple sclerosis. Method: immunoSEQ multiplex PCR; TCRdb's copy keeps in-frame clones and lacks some. The data contain tens of thousands of clones, roughly 93% of them seen just once; the ten biggest clones take up under 1.5%. The sample was peripheral blood, taken in the second trimester of pregnancy. Receptor source: a female donor with multiple sclerosis, enrolled in a pregnancy study. CDR3s include the opening cysteine and the closing phenylalanine or tryptophan. Fields, in order: J gene, V gene, CDR3 protein.

J gene: TRBJ1-4
V gene: TRBV27
CDR3 protein: CASKLQGTNEKLFF

J gene: TRBJ2-7
V gene: TRBV7-2
CDR3 protein: CASSLGLSLTYEQYF

J gene: TRBJ1-2
V gene: TRBV7-2
CDR3 protein: CASSYGINYGYTF

J gene: TRBJ2-4
V gene: TRBV6-5
CDR3 protein: CASSYSMGQGGDIQYF

J gene: TRBJ1-2
V gene: TRBV10-3
CDR3 protein: CAIRGQGTAYGYTF

J gene: TRBJ2-3
V gene: TRBV5-6
CDR3 protein: CASSLMGLAGGDTQYF

J gene: TRBJ2-3
V gene: TRBV30
CDR3 protein: CAWDPGQGFTQYF

J gene: TRBJ1-6
V gene: TRBV10-1
CDR3 protein: CASSAVRNSPLHF

J gene: TRBJ2-2
V gene: TRBV7-4
CDR3 protein: CASSVGTANTGELFF

J gene: TRBJ1-2
V gene: TRBV7-9
CDR3 protein: CASSPSLSGSGYTF

J gene: TRBJ2-2
V gene: TRBV5-1
CDR3 protein: CASSFGAGTGDTGELFF

J gene: TRBJ1-5
V gene: TRBV2
CDR3 protein: CASSGVGGDQPQHF

J gene: TRBJ2-2
V gene: TRBV7-3
CDR3 protein: CASSPIGGGNTGELFF

J gene: TRBJ2-3
V gene: TRBV30
CDR3 protein: CAWILRGSTDTQYF

J gene: TRBJ2-2
V gene: TRBV5-1
CDR3 protein: CASSLRTGGDTGELFF

J gene: TRBJ1-2
V gene: TRBV5-1
CDR3 protein: CASSLPGGGYTF

J gene: TRBJ2-7
V gene: TRBV7-9
CDR3 protein: CASSRGLAYEQYF

J gene: TRBJ1-1
V gene: TRBV29-1
CDR3 protein: CSVEVYRLNTEAFF

J gene: TRBJ2-7
V gene: TRBV7-8
CDR3 protein: CASSGTGRNEQYF

J gene: TRBJ1-1
V gene: TRBV18
CDR3 protein: CASSPPTRGTEAFF

J gene: TRBJ2-1
V gene: TRBV29-1
CDR3 protein: CSVLGTSGDNEQFF

J gene: TRBJ2-7
V gene: TRBV19
CDR3 protein: CASSMWTASSYEQYF

J gene: TRBJ2-3
V gene: TRBV7-2
CDR3 protein: CASSLFREADTQYF

J gene: TRBJ1-4
V gene: TRBV14
CDR3 protein: CASSQEYGDNEKLFF

J gene: TRBJ1-4
V gene: TRBV6-1
CDR3 protein: CASSENGVGEKLFF

J gene: TRBJ1-1
V gene: TRBV25-1
CDR3 protein: CASSEEGWAVNTEAFF

J gene: TRBJ2-7
V gene: TRBV5-5
CDR3 protein: CASSLAVRTYEQYF

J gene: TRBJ1-2
V gene: TRBV7-8
CDR3 protein: CASSLRGRNYGYTF

J gene: TRBJ2-7
V gene: TRBV2
CDR3 protein: CASSDSYEQYF

J gene: TRBJ2-5
V gene: TRBV7-2
CDR3 protein: CASSLFRAGGQETQYF

J gene: TRBJ2-1
V gene: TRBV7-8
CDR3 protein: CASSLLGTGRNEQFF

J gene: TRBJ1-2
V gene: TRBV4-1
CDR3 protein: CASSGSNYGYTF

J gene: TRBJ2-7
V gene: TRBV30
CDR3 protein: CAWGKLAITTEQYF

J gene: TRBJ1-2
V gene: TRBV2
CDR3 protein: CASSAGDRRHTF

J gene: TRBJ1-5
V gene: TRBV6-5
CDR3 protein: CASTSRSGQPQHF

J gene: TRBJ2-7
V gene: TRBV6-1
CDR3 protein: CASSERGGAYEQYF

J gene: TRBJ1-2
V gene: TRBV7-2
CDR3 protein: CASSLAPVNYGYTF

J gene: TRBJ2-3
V gene: TRBV5-4
CDR3 protein: CASSLGGLGTDTQYF

J gene: TRBJ1-3
V gene: TRBV4-3
CDR3 protein: CASSQVLLTGVAGNTIYF

J gene: TRBJ2-1
V gene: TRBV7-8
CDR3 protein: CASSSYQTGLNEQFF

J gene: TRBJ1-1
V gene: TRBV28
CDR3 protein: CASSAPGFAFF

J gene: TRBJ1-2
V gene: TRBV5-4
CDR3 protein: CASSLDRGNYGYTF

J gene: TRBJ1-2
V gene: TRBV27
CDR3 protein: CASSPFRGDREWVYGYTF

J gene: TRBJ2-7
V gene: TRBV7-2
CDR3 protein: CASSSNRGEQYF

J gene: TRBJ2-5
V gene: TRBV6-1
CDR3 protein: CASSRQRFGETQYF

J gene: TRBJ1-2
V gene: TRBV7-9
CDR3 protein: CASSSPRDRVDGYTF

J gene: TRBJ1-2
V gene: TRBV29-1
CDR3 protein: CTTRGGEGYGYTF

J gene: TRBJ1-1
V gene: TRBV18
CDR3 protein: CASSQNRGSTEAFF

J gene: TRBJ1-4
V gene: TRBV2
CDR3 protein: CASKTGPPNEKLFF

J gene: TRBJ1-3
V gene: TRBV10-1
CDR3 protein: CASQRDSGNTIYF

J gene: TRBJ1-3
V gene: TRBV5-4
CDR3 protein: CASSTPDSGNTIYF

J gene: TRBJ2-3
V gene: TRBV7-3
CDR3 protein: CASSLGGGDPDTQYF

J gene: TRBJ2-5
V gene: TRBV4-3
CDR3 protein: CASSQGAGGLEGQYF

J gene: TRBJ1-4
V gene: TRBV5-6
CDR3 protein: CASSFFETANEKLFF

J gene: TRBJ2-1
V gene: TRBV19
CDR3 protein: CASSIRDNEQFF

J gene: TRBJ1-1
V gene: TRBV27
CDR3 protein: CASSGGGRMNTEAFF

J gene: TRBJ2-5
V gene: TRBV6-5
CDR3 protein: CASSYGMTGMETQYF

J gene: TRBJ1-4
V gene: TRBV28
CDR3 protein: CATQRGGSNEKLFF

J gene: TRBJ1-4
V gene: TRBV10-3
CDR3 protein: CAIRAGQGSGTNEKLFF